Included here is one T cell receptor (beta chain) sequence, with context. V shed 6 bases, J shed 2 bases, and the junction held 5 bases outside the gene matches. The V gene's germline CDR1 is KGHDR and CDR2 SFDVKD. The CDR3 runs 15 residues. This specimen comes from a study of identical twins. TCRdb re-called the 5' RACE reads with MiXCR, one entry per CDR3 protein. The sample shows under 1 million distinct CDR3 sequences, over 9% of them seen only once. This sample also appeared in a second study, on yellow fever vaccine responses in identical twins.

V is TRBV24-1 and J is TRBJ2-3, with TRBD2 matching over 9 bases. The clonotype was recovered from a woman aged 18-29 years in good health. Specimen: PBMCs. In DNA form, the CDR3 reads TGTGCCACCAGTTCGGCGGGAGGGTTCACAGATACGCAGTATTTT. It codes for CATSSAGGFTDTQYF.